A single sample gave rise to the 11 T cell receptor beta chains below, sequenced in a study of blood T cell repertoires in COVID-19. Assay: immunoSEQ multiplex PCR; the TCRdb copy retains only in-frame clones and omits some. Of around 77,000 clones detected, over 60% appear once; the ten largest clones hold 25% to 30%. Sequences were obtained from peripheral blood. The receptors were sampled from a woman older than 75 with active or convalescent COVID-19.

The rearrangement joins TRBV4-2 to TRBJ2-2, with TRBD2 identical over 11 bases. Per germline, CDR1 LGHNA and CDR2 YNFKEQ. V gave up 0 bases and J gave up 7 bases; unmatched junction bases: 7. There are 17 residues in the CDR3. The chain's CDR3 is CASSQDQLAGGFGELFF. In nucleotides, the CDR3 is TGTGCCAGCAGCCAAGATCAGTTAGCGGGGGGGTTCGGGGAGCTGTTTTTT.

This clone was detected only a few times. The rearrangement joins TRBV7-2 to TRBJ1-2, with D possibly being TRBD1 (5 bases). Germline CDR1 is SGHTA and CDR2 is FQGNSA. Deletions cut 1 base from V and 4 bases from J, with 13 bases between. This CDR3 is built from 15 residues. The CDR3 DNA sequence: TGTGCCAGCAGCTTAGTGGGGCAGGGAGGCTATGGCTACACCTTC. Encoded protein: CASSLVGQGGYGYTF.

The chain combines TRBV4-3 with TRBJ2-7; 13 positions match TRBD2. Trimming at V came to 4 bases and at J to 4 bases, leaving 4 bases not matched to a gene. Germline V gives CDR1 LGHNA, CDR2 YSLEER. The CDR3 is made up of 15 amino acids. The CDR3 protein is CASSPWTSGSYEQYF. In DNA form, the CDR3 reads TGCGCCAGCAGCCCGTGGACTAGCGGGAGTTACGAGCAGTACTTC.

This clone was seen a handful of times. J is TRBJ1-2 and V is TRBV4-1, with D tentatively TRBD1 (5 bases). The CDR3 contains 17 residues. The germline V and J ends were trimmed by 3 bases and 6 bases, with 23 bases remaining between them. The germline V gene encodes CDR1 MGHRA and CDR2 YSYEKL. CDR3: CASSHDRGGAQADGYTF. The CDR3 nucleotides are TGCGCCAGCAGCCATGATCGGGGGGGAGCCCAGGCGGATGGCTACACCTTC.

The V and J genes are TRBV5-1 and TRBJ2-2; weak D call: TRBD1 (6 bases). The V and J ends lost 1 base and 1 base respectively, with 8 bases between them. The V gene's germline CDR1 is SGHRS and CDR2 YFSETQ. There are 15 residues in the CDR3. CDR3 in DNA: TGCGCCAGCAGCTTGCTGGGACAGAACACCGGGGAGCTGTTTTTT. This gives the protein CASSLLGQNTGELFF. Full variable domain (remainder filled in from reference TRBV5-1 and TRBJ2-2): KAGVTQTPRYLIKTRGQQVTLSCSPISGHRSVSWYQQTPGQGLQFLFEYFSETQRNKGNFPGRFSGRQFSNSRSEMNVSTLELGDSALYLCASSLLGQNTGELFFGEGSRLTVL.

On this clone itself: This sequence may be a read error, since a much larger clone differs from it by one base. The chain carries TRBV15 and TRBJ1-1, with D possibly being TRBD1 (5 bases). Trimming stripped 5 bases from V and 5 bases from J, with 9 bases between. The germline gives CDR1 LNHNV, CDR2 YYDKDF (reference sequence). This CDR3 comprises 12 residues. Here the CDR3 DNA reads TGTGCCACCAGCTGGGGGAGGACTGAAGCTTTCTTT. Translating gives CATSWGRTEAFF.

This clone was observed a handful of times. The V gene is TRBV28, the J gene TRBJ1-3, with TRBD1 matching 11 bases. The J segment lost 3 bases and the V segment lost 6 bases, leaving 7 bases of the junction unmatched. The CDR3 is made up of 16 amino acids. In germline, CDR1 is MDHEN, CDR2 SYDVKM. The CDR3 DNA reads TGTGCCAGCAGGTCCTCCGGGACAGGGGGTGGAAACACCATATATTTT. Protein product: CASRSSGTGGGNTIYF.

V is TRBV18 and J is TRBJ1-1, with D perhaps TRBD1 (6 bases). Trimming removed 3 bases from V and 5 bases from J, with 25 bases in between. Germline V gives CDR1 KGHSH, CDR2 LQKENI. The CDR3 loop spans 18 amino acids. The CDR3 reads CASSPTPSLYRVRTEAFF. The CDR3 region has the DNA TGTGCCAGCTCACCGACGCCCAGTTTATACAGGGTGAGGACTGAAGCTTTCTTT.

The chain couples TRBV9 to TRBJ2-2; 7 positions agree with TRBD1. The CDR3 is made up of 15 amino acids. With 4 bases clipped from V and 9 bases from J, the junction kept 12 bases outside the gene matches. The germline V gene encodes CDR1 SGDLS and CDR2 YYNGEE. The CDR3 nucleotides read TGTGCCAGCAGCACCCGACAGGGAGTGGGGCGGGAGCTGTTTTTT. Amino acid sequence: CASSTRQGVGRELFF.

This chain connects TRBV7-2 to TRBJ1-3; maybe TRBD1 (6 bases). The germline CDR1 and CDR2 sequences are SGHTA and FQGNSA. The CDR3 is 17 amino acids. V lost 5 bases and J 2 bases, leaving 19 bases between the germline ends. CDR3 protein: CASSRTGTSRAGNTIYF. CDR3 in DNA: TGTGCCAGCAGCAGAACCGGGACATCTAGAGCTGGAAACACCATATATTTT.

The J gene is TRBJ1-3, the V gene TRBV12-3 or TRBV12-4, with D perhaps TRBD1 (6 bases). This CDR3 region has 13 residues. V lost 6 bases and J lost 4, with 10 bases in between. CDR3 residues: CASSLQGGNTIYF. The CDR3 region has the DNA TGTGCCAGCAGCTTACAGGGAGGAAACACCATATATTTT.